Shown below are 16 T cell receptor beta chains from a single sample sequenced in a study of CD8 T cells in ankylosing spondylitis. TCRdb passed the 5' RACE reads through MiXCR, listing each CDR3 protein once. Among 37,000 or so distinct CDR3 sequences, approximately 16% were seen once, and the ten largest hold approximately 48%. Sequencing was done on a sample of blood. These receptors were obtained from a male donor with ankylosing spondylitis or in good health (not recorded which).

This clonotype was detected a few times. The rearrangement joins TRBV27 to TRBJ2-1; 8 bases are a match to TRBD1. V lost 8 bases, J lost 7 bases, and 13 bases stayed unmatched. Looked up from germline, CDR1 is MNHEY and CDR2 is SMNVEV (reference sequence). The CDR3 length is 15 residues. This CDR3 is CASAPRGPTGNEQFF. The CDR3 DNA sequence: TGTGCCAGCGCCCCCAGGGGGCCTACGGGGAATGAGCAGTTCTTC.

This clonotype came up a few times. The CDR3 reads CASSFDTNTGELFF. CDR3 in DNA: TGCGCCAGCAGTTTTGACACGAACACCGGGGAGCTGTTTTTT. J is TRBJ2-2 and V is TRBV5-1; D is ambiguous. V dropped 5 bases and J dropped 0 bases, with 8 bases sitting between them. The CDR3 runs 14 residues. CDR1 is SGHRS, CDR2 YFSETQ, per germline.

Worth noting for this clonotype: This may stem from a read error, because a much larger clone lies one nucleotide away. The chain carries TRBV29-1 and TRBJ2-1, with TRBD2 identical over 10 bases. This CDR3 spans 13 amino acids. The germline CDR1 and CDR2 sequences are SQVTM and ANQGSEA. CDR3 protein: CGVGSSGSGEQFF. DNA for the CDR3: TGCGGCGTTGGGTCTAGCGGGAGCGGTGAGCAGTTCTTC.

The rearrangement links TRBV5-4 to TRBJ2-7; D remains unclear. This CDR3 is 12 amino acids long. CDR1 and CDR2 (germline): SGHNT, YYREEE (reference sequence). Trimming removed 0 bases at V and 6 bases at J, with 7 bases between. This CDR3 is CASSLEVSEQYF. The DNA of the CDR3 is TGTGCCAGCAGCTTGGAGGTTAGCGAGCAGTACTTC.

CDR3 loop: CSARVGLAGSYEQFF. The CDR3 DNA follows: TGCAGTGCTAGAGTGGGACTAGCGGGGAGCTATGAGCAGTTCTTC. The chain couples TRBV20-1 to TRBJ2-1; 13 nucleotides match TRBD2. V dropped 1 base and J dropped 8; count of bases not matched to a gene: 5. This CDR3 spans 15 amino acids. Germline V lookup: CDR1 DFQATT, CDR2 SNEGSKA (reference sequence).

This clonotype was seen more than once but under ten times. The chain joins TRBV10-3 to TRBJ2-2; 8 bases agree with TRBD1. Germline CDR1 is ENHRY and CDR2 is SYGVKD. The junction had 5 bases not matched to a gene; V was cut back by 2 bases and J by 3 bases. CDR3 length: 16 amino acids. CDR3 bases: TGTGCCATCAGTGAGCCCAGGGGGCGGGACACCGGGGAGCTGTTTTTT. This encodes CAISEPRGRDTGELFF.

The chain has TRBV29-1 and TRBJ2-1; 12 bases are a match to TRBD2. CDR1 and CDR2 (germline): SQVTM, ANQGSEA. The CDR3 totals 14 residues. V shed 8 bases, J shed 6 bases, and the junction held 8 bases outside the gene matches. This chain's CDR3 is CSSWTSGTGNEQFF. CDR3 nucleotide sequence: TGCAGCTCTTGGACTAGCGGGACTGGCAATGAGCAGTTCTTC.

Written as DNA, the CDR3 is TGCAGTGCTACCAGACTAGCGGGCTCCTACAATGAGCAGTTCTTC. Its protein product is CSATRLAGSYNEQFF. The chain recombines TRBV20-1 with TRBJ2-1; TRBD2 matches at 10 bases. CDR3 length equals 15 residues. Germline V lookup: CDR1 DFQATT, CDR2 SNEGSKA (reference sequence). Trimming removed 4 bases from V and 0 bases from J; junction bases left unmatched: 3.

The table lists this clonotype with many counts. The rearrangement links TRBV7-2 to TRBJ2-2; a weak D match, TRBD1 (6 bases). Germline V gives CDR1 SGHTA, CDR2 FQGNSA. This CDR3 spans 15 amino acids. V was clipped by 5 bases and J by 5 bases, with 15 bases between them. For the CDR3, the DNA is TGTGCCAGCAGCCTCCGGGACACGGCGACCGGGGAGCTGTTTTTT. It is translated as CASSLRDTATGELFF.

This clonotype has just a few counts. V is TRBV5-4 and J is TRBJ2-7; 7 nucleotides line up with TRBD2. The CDR3 extends over 14 amino acids. The V gene end was trimmed by 0 bases and the J gene end by 4 bases; junction bases not matched to a gene: 4. Germline lookup yields CDR1 SGHNT and CDR2 YYREEE (reference sequence). The CDR3 DNA sequence: TGTGCCAGCAGCTTGGATCGGGGAGGGTACGAGCAGTACTTC. This gives the protein CASSLDRGGYEQYF.

The table lists this clonotype with a few counts. The chain couples TRBV29-1 to TRBJ2-7, with D tentatively TRBD2 (5 bases). Germline V gives CDR1 SQVTM, CDR2 ANQGSEA. The CDR3 is made up of 12 amino acids. V lost 4 bases, J lost 0 bases, and 7 bases lay in between. The CDR3 DNA reads TGCAGCGTTGGAGCGGTCTCCTACGAGCAGTACTTC. It translates to CSVGAVSYEQYF.

The CDR3 DNA reads as TGTGCCAGCAGTTTCTCAGGGATCGCGAACACCGGGGAGCTGTTTTTT. This translates into CASSFSGIANTGELFF. J is TRBJ2-2 and V is TRBV12-3 or TRBV12-4; D may be TRBD1 (5 bases). V lost 3 bases to trimming and J lost 0 bases, with 11 bases between them. The CDR3 loop spans 16 amino acids.

The table lists this clonotype with a few counts. This chain joins TRBV6-5 and TRBJ2-1; D assignment may be TRBD1 or TRBD2 (5 bases each). Deletions cut 6 bases from V and 6 bases from J, with 15 bases between. This CDR3 is built from 14 residues. Germline V CDR1 and CDR2: MNHEY, SVGAGI. The CDR3 loop is CASSFTGAGNEQFF. The CDR3, as DNA: TGTGCCAGCAGCTTTACCGGGGCGGGCAATGAGCAGTTCTTC.

Concerning this clonotype itself: The conserved final phenylalanine or tryptophan is absent from the CDR3, which likely points to a read error. This sequence joins TRBV6-1 and TRBJ2-1, with D perhaps TRBD2 (6 bases). Trimming removed 11 bases from V and 8 bases from J, with 19 bases in between. The V gene's germline CDR1 is MNHNS and CDR2 SASEGT. There are 13 residues in the CDR3. The CDR3 protein is CAAARDWGDEQFL. The CDR3 region has the DNA TGTGCCGCCGCACGGGACTGGGGGGATGAGCAGTTCCTC.

This clonotype showed up just a few times. The CDR3 sequence is CASSLSGGVNKNEQFF. DNA of the CDR3: TGTGCCAGCAGTTTATCGGGCGGGGTAAATAAGAATGAGCAGTTCTTC. The chain uses TRBV27 and TRBJ2-1; tentatively, D is TRBD2 (6 bases). The germline V and J ends were trimmed by 0 bases and 7 bases, with 16 bases remaining between them. Germline CDR1 reads MNHEY; CDR2 reads SMNVEV (reference sequence). This CDR3 is built from 16 residues.

V gene TRBV12-3 or TRBV12-4 combines with J gene TRBJ2-1; D gene uncertain. This CDR3 comprises 13 residues. Trimming stripped 0 bases from V and 7 bases from J, with 7 bases between. The CDR3 region has the DNA TGTGCCAGCAGTTTAGCCAGCGAGAATGAGCAGTTCTTC. It yields the protein CASSLASENEQFF.